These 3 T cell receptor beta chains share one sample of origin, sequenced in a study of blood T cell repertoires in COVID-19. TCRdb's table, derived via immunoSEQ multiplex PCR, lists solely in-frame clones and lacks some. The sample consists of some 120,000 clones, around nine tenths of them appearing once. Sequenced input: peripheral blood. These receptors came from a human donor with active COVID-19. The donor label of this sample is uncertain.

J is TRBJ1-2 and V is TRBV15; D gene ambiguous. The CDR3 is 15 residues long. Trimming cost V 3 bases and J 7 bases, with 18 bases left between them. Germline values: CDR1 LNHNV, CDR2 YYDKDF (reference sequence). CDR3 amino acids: CATSRRELGFGGYTF. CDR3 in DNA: TGTGCCACCAGCAGGCGGGAGTTGGGATTTGGTGGCTACACCTTC.

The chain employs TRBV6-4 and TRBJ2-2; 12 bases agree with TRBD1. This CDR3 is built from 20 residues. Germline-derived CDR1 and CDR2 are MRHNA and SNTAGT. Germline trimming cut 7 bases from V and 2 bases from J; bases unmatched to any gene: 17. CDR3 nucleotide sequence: TGTGCCAGCACCGTTTATGGGACAGGGGGCTCCCCGACCAACACCGGGGAGCTGTTTTTT. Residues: CASTVYGTGGSPTNTGELFF.

Here the CDR3 reads CASRDGTGGSPLHF. The CDR3 region has the DNA TGTGCCAGCAGGGATGGGACAGGGGGATCACCCCTCCACTTT. The chain employs TRBV11-2 and TRBJ1-6; 11 nucleotides match TRBD1. Germline lookup yields CDR1 SGHAT and CDR2 FQNNGV. The CDR3 contains 14 residues. Trimming took 6 bases from V and 10 from J; bases not matched to a gene: 5.